This is a list of T cell receptor beta chains from one sample in a study of cytomegalovirus exposure and HLA in healthy donors. Measured with immunoSEQ multiplex PCR; TCRdb has only the in-frame clones, and not every one. The data show 150,000 to 200,000 clones, with about 76% seen just once and roughly 2% held by the top ten. Sequencing was performed on PBMCs. The receptors originated from a female donor in good health and CMV-seronegative. CDR3s leave out the opening cysteine and the closing phenylalanine or tryptophan. The order of the fields is V gene, J gene, CDR3 protein.

v_call: TRBV30; j_call: TRBJ2-1; cdr3_aa: AWNTGGPGEQF
v_call: TRBV11-2; j_call: TRBJ2-7; cdr3_aa: ASSLGQPYEQY
v_call: TRBV5-1; j_call: TRBJ1-2; cdr3_aa: ASSLVGVDYGYT
v_call: TRBV29-1; j_call: TRBJ2-7; cdr3_aa: SVGLPDSTYEQY
v_call: TRBV18; j_call: TRBJ1-2; cdr3_aa: ASSQDSGQGSDGYT
v_call: TRBV4-1; j_call: TRBJ2-7; cdr3_aa: ASSQGSGRGHEQY
v_call: TRBV6-1; j_call: TRBJ2-1; cdr3_aa: ASSEFPRGSYNEQF
v_call: TRBV6-5; j_call: TRBJ2-7; cdr3_aa: ASRATGGSSYEQY
v_call: TRBV7-3; j_call: TRBJ2-7; cdr3_aa: ASSLGQGAPYEQY
v_call: TRBV11-3; j_call: TRBJ2-7; cdr3_aa: ASSLGDRSYEQY
v_call: TRBV7-9; j_call: TRBJ2-5; cdr3_aa: ASSLGLAGGRIQETQY
v_call: TRBV6-5; j_call: TRBJ1-3; cdr3_aa: ASSPDRGPGNTIY
v_call: TRBV6-5; j_call: TRBJ2-7; cdr3_aa: ASRAPGGQGGKQY
v_call: TRBV6-1; j_call: TRBJ2-7; cdr3_aa: ASSEWTGAYEQY
v_call: TRBV27; j_call: TRBJ2-1; cdr3_aa: ASSSYSGSRNEQF
v_call: TRBV10-1; j_call: TRBJ1-1; cdr3_aa: ASSDRGTEAF
v_call: TRBV10-3; j_call: TRBJ2-7; cdr3_aa: AISTGQGPHEQY
v_call: TRBV9; j_call: TRBJ2-3; cdr3_aa: ASSVAGGRTDTQY
v_call: TRBV7-2; j_call: TRBJ2-3; cdr3_aa: ASSPGGSTDTQY
v_call: TRBV4-2; j_call: TRBJ1-4; cdr3_aa: ASSQGGDRGSEKLF
v_call: TRBV5-6; j_call: TRBJ2-1; cdr3_aa: ASSQGLATSYNEQF
v_call: TRBV29-1; j_call: TRBJ2-7; cdr3_aa: SVEGVWAGTYEQY
v_call: TRBV9; j_call: TRBJ2-1; cdr3_aa: ASSPGVGLTYNEQF
v_call: TRBV4-2; j_call: TRBJ2-3; cdr3_aa: ASSTNLEGTQY
v_call: TRBV2; j_call: TRBJ1-4; cdr3_aa: ASSEYDRGGEKLF
v_call: TRBV2; j_call: TRBJ1-2; cdr3_aa: ASSEARDPAPGYT
v_call: TRBV13; j_call: TRBJ1-2; cdr3_aa: ASSLTTGGLYGYT
v_call: TRBV30; j_call: TRBJ1-2; cdr3_aa: AWTLTGTYGYT
v_call: TRBV7-9; j_call: TRBJ2-2; cdr3_aa: SSSLEGGRAKTGELF
v_call: TRBV5-5; j_call: TRBJ2-7; cdr3_aa: ASSTITGTQSSYEQY
v_call: TRBV9; j_call: TRBJ1-4; cdr3_aa: ASSVQGTNEKLF
v_call: TRBV7-2; j_call: TRBJ2-3; cdr3_aa: ASSQRFTDTQY
v_call: TRBV19; j_call: TRBJ1-2; cdr3_aa: ASSARQGANYGYT
v_call: TRBV10-2; j_call: TRBJ1-1; cdr3_aa: AITPADRENTEAF
v_call: TRBV5-1; j_call: TRBJ1-2; cdr3_aa: ASSLDFIANYGYT
v_call: TRBV5-5; j_call: TRBJ1-6; cdr3_aa: ASSLSQGSSSYNSPLH
v_call: TRBV29-1; j_call: TRBJ2-7; cdr3_aa: SVEEYGRTYEQY
v_call: TRBV19; j_call: TRBJ1-6; cdr3_aa: ASSIGRLSSYNSPLH
v_call: TRBV6-1; j_call: TRBJ2-3; cdr3_aa: ASSGYAGTSGDTQY
v_call: TRBV6-1; j_call: TRBJ1-2; cdr3_aa: AGVSGHDGYT
v_call: TRBV6-1; j_call: TRBJ1-2; cdr3_aa: ASSGLGSAGNYGYT
v_call: TRBV5-1; j_call: TRBJ1-3; cdr3_aa: ASSRWGQSSGNTIY
v_call: TRBV2; j_call: TRBJ2-1; cdr3_aa: ASSEIGAGGYNEQF
v_call: TRBV5-1; j_call: TRBJ2-3; cdr3_aa: ASSLELAGADTQY
v_call: TRBV5-1; j_call: TRBJ1-1; cdr3_aa: ASSLEPGQGETEAF
v_call: TRBV6-1; j_call: TRBJ1-2; cdr3_aa: ASLSTILTYGYT
v_call: TRBV11-2; j_call: TRBJ1-5; cdr3_aa: ASSYTGSNQPQH
v_call: TRBV4-1; j_call: TRBJ2-5; cdr3_aa: ASSQGGLETQY
v_call: TRBV5-6; j_call: TRBJ1-4; cdr3_aa: ASSFRRTGSANEKLF
v_call: TRBV29-1; j_call: TRBJ2-2; cdr3_aa: SVEGTGNTGELF
v_call: TRBV11-2; j_call: TRBJ2-5; cdr3_aa: ASSLGSGLGTQY
v_call: TRBV9; j_call: TRBJ2-7; cdr3_aa: ASSPGGQGLDEQY
v_call: TRBV5-1; j_call: TRBJ1-2; cdr3_aa: ASSLGDRGRVDGYT
v_call: TRBV19; j_call: TRBJ1-3; cdr3_aa: ASDHGSSGNTIY
v_call: TRBV11-2; j_call: TRBJ2-1; cdr3_aa: ASSFLAGGRYNEQF
v_call: TRBV5-1; j_call: TRBJ2-2; cdr3_aa: ASSPTGTGNTGELF
v_call: TRBV11-2; j_call: TRBJ1-1; cdr3_aa: ASSSDRQDTEAF